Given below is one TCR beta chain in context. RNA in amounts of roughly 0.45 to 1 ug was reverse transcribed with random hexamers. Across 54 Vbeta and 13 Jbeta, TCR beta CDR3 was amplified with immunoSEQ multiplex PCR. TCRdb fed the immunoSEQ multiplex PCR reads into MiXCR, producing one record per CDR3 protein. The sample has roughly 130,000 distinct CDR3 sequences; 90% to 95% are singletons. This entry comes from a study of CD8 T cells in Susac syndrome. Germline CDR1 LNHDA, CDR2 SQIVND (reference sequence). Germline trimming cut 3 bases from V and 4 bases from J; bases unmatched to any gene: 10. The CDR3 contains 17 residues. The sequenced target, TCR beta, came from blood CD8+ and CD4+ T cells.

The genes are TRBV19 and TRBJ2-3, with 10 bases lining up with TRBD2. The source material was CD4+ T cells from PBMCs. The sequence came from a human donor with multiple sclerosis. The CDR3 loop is CASSMELAGNRADTQYF. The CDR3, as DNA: TGTGCCAGTAGTATGGAACTAGCGGGGAACCGGGCAGATACGCAGTATTTT.